This T cell receptor beta chain was identified in a study of regulatory T cells in long-lasting Graves disease. This clonotype was counted between two and nine times. The junction had 11 bases not matched to a gene; V was cut back by 6 bases and J by 6 bases. The CDR3 loop spans 14 amino acids. CDR1 and CDR2 (germline): MNHNS, SASEGT. Construction of TCR beta libraries relied on iRepertoire HTBI primers and on Arm-PCR targeting CDR3 regions. From the multiplex PCR reads, TCRdb called clonotypes with MiXCR, one entry per CDR3 protein. The profile shows 600,000 to 800,000 distinct CDR3 sequences, about 30% of them singletons. Time point given: persistent/refractory GD, antithyroid drugs over 5 years with positive TRAb. Construction of the TCR library relied on RNA isolated from PBMCs.

The chain links TRBV6-1 to TRBJ2-7; TRBD1 agrees at 7 bases. This clonotype was obtained from a female donor with Graves disease. The sample consisted of peripheral blood mononuclear cells (PBMCs), taken when the disease was refractory, from a patient treated with antithyroid drugs. CDR3 bases: TGTGCCAGCAGCCCCTCGGGACAGACGGGCGAGCAGTACTTC. Encoded protein: CASSPSGQTGEQYF.